One and the same sample provided the 18 T cell receptor beta chains below, sequenced in a study of T cell responses to AZD1222 COVID-19 vaccine. Only in-frame clones appear in the TCRdb table, and some are missing; sequencing was by immunoSEQ multiplex PCR. Here the sample spans 130,000 or so clones, 75% to 90% being singletons. Sequencing was performed on peripheral blood, taken on day 0 of MenACWY control vaccination. The receptors come from an adult in good health.

The genes are TRBV6-5 and TRBJ2-7; D is unclear. V shed 1 base and J shed 6 bases, with 10 bases lying between them. The CDR3 is made up of 13 amino acids. Germline assignment: CDR1 MNHEY and CDR2 SVGAGI. The DNA of the CDR3 is TGTGCCAGCAGTTACTTTGCCTCGGGCGAGCAGTACTTC. This encodes CASSYFASGEQYF.

Only one count was recorded for this clone. This rearrangement joins TRBV3-1 (or the pseudogene TRBV3-2) to TRBJ1-5, with D possibly TRBD1 on 6 matching bases. The CDR3 is made up of 15 amino acids. V lost 5 bases, J lost 2 bases, and 13 bases lay in between. Looked up from germline, CDR1 is LGHDT and CDR2 is YNNKEL (reference sequence). The CDR3 region is CASSLRGGRNQPQHF. CDR3 nucleotide sequence: TGTGCCAGCAGCTTAAGGGGGGGTCGCAATCAGCCCCAGCATTTT.

The V and J genes are TRBV5-1 and TRBJ1-1; TRBD1 agrees at 8 bases. V lost 4 bases, J lost 5 bases, and 7 bases stayed unmatched. This CDR3 is 14 amino acids long. Germline assignment: CDR1 SGHRS and CDR2 YFSETQ. The CDR3 sequence is CASSHDRGVTEAFF. CDR3 in DNA: TGCGCCAGCAGCCACGACAGGGGTGTGACTGAAGCTTTCTTT.

The DNA of the CDR3 is TGTGCCAGCAGCAAACTGGTCGCGAGGGTTGGGTATTTGTCGGCCGAGCAGTACTTC. Its translation is CASSKLVARVGYLSAEQYF. This chain joins TRBV21-1 and TRBJ2-7; the table's TRBD2 call for D was not verified on the DNA. TRBV21-1 is reported as a pseudogene. This CDR3 spans 19 amino acids.

The chain carries TRBV4-1 and TRBJ2-1; no firm D call. This CDR3 contains 18 residues. In germline, CDR1 is MGHRA, CDR2 YSYEKL. The V and J ends lost 2 bases and 6 bases respectively, with 23 bases between them. CDR3 loop: CASSQSPLGVGLANEQFF. The CDR3 bases are TGCGCCAGCAGCCAAAGTCCCTTAGGAGTCGGGCTGGCCAATGAGCAGTTCTTC.

The rearrangement joins TRBV5-1 to TRBJ2-1; D ambiguous. The germline V gene encodes CDR1 SGHRS and CDR2 YFSETQ. The CDR3 length is 13 residues. Trimming took 5 bases from V and 15 from J, leaving 21 bases between them. Here the CDR3 reads CASSTASPTVVFF. The CDR3 nucleotides read TGCGCCAGCAGTACCGCCAGCCCCACGGTTGTGTTCTTC. The entire variable domain, with the rest obtained from reference TRBV5-1 and TRBJ2-1, is as follows: KAGVTQTPRYLIKTRGQQVTLSCSPISGHRSVSWYQQTPGQGLQFLFEYFSETQRNKGNFPGRFSGRQFSNSRSEMNVSTLELGDSALYLCASSTASPTVVFFGPGTRLTVL.

The chain combines TRBV30 with TRBJ1-2; D gene uncertain. The germline V gene has CDR1 GTSNPN and CDR2 SVGIG (reference sequence). CDR3 length: 13 amino acids. Trimming took off 3 bases at V and 4 bases at J, with 12 bases between the two ends. The CDR3 DNA sequence: TGTGCCTGGAGCCCCGGGGTTGGCTATGGCTACACCTTC. Residues: CAWSPGVGYGYTF.

The chain joins TRBV7-8 to TRBJ2-3; D is possibly TRBD2 (5 bases). The germline CDR1 and CDR2 sequences are SGHVS and FQNEAQ. The CDR3 has 14 residues. V lost 1 base and J lost 2, with 7 bases in between. The CDR3 DNA is TGTGCCAGCAGCTTAGGGCTAGCCACAGATACGCAGTATTTT. Translation gives CASSLGLATDTQYF.

This rearrangement joins TRBV29-1 to TRBJ2-5; possibly TRBD2 for D (5 bases). The V end was cut by 4 bases, the J end by 1 base, with 16 bases between. Germline V gene sequence: CDR1 SQVTM, CDR2 ANQGSEA. CDR3 length: 15 residues. This chain's CDR3 is CSVVPGSGRQETQYF. DNA for the CDR3: TGCAGCGTTGTACCGGGGAGCGGCCGCCAAGAGACCCAGTACTTC.

The V call is TRBV30, the J call TRBJ1-2, with 7 bases identical to TRBD1. V gave up 0 bases and J gave up 8 bases; unmatched junction bases: 9. CDR1 is GTSNPN, CDR2 SVGIG, per germline (reference sequence). The CDR3 has 14 amino acids. For the CDR3, the DNA is TGTGCCTGGAGTGTTGGAGGGGGCAGGGTCGGCTACACCTTC. Amino acids: CAWSVGGGRVGYTF. Drawing the rest from reference TRBV30 and TRBJ1-2, the complete variable domain is SQTIHQWPATLVQPVGSPLSLECTVEGTSNPNLYWYRQAAGRGLQLLFYSVGIGQISSEVPQNLSASRPQDRQFILSSKKLLLSDSGFYLCAWSVGGGRVGYTFGSGTRLTVV.

The V and J genes are TRBV7-3 and TRBJ1-1; no clear D gene. The germline CDR1 and CDR2 sequences are SGHTA and FQGTGA. V lost 4 bases and J lost 0, with 6 bases in between. CDR3 length equals 13 residues. The CDR3 sequence: CASSSMLNTEAFF. CDR3 nucleotide sequence: TGTGCCAGCAGCTCGATGCTGAACACTGAAGCTTTCTTT.

The J gene is TRBJ1-4, the V gene TRBV3-1 (or the pseudogene TRBV3-2); D not resolved. The V end was cut by 3 bases, the J end by 3 bases, with 8 bases between. The CDR3 runs to 14 residues. Germline loops: CDR1 LGHDT, CDR2 YNNKEL (reference sequence). DNA for the CDR3: TGTGCCAGCAGCCAGAGGGTGGCTAATGAAAAACTGTTTTTT. Amino acids: CASSQRVANEKLFF.

The V and J genes are TRBV6-5 and TRBJ2-2; weak D call: TRBD1 (5 bases). This CDR3 has 14 residues. V was shortened by 6 bases and J by 0 bases, with 8 bases between the two germline ends. Germline CDR1 reads MNHEY; CDR2 reads SVGAGI. CDR3 protein: CASRLTANTGELFF. CDR3 sequence (DNA): TGTGCCAGCAGATTGACAGCGAACACCGGGGAGCTGTTTTTT.

Concerning this clone itself: At the DNA level, this CDR3 is encoded by other sequences in the same sample as well. The chain joins TRBV5-4 to TRBJ2-7; D gene uncertain. The germline V gene has CDR1 SGHNT and CDR2 YYREEE (reference sequence). Trimming shortened V by 3 bases and J by 0 bases, and 1 base separated the two germline ends. The CDR3 totals 11 residues. The CDR3 here is CASSSSYEQYF. The CDR3 region has the DNA TGTGCCAGCAGCTCCTCCTACGAGCAGTACTTC.

The genes are TRBV2 and TRBJ1-5, with a tentative D call TRBD1 (6 bases). With 0 bases removed from V and 6 bases from J, the gap between germline ends came to 15 bases. CDR3 size: 16 residues. Germline V CDR1 and CDR2: SNHLY, FYNNEI. This chain's CDR3 is CASSEALAGGSQPQHF. CDR3 nucleotide sequence: TGTGCCAGCAGTGAAGCGCTTGCGGGGGGCTCTCAGCCCCAGCATTTT.

This clone was picked up one time. The rearrangement links TRBV7-8 to TRBJ1-5; D uncertain. Germline lookup yields CDR1 SGHVS and CDR2 FQNEAQ. This CDR3 has 16 residues. V lost 5 bases to trimming and J lost 0 bases, with 14 bases between them. CDR3 nucleotides: TGTGCCAGCAGCGTTACCGGGCCCTTTAGCAATCAGCCCCAGCATTTT. Protein product: CASSVTGPFSNQPQHF.

This clone was seen only once. The chain links TRBV2 to TRBJ2-2; D is uncertain. CDR3 size: 14 residues. Trimming cost V 2 bases and J 6 bases, with 10 bases left between them. CDR1 is SNHLY and CDR2 is FYNNEI in the germline V gene. The CDR3 DNA sequence: TGTGCCAGCAGTGAATCTTGGGATCCCGGGGAGCTGTTTTTT. Protein sequence: CASSESWDPGELFF. The whole variable domain, filled in from reference TRBV2 and TRBJ2-2, reads EPEVTQTPSHQVTQMGQEVILRCVPISNHLYFYWYRQILGQKVEFLVSFYNNEISEKSEIFDDQFSVERPDGSNFTLKIRSTKLEDSAMYFCASSESWDPGELFFGEGSRLTVL.

The chain has TRBV11-1 and TRBJ2-7; D may be TRBD2 (6 bases). The CDR3 totals 15 residues. From germline, CDR1 is SGHAT and CDR2 FQDESV (reference sequence). V was shortened by 5 bases and J by 6 bases, with 20 bases between the two germline ends. DNA of the CDR3: TGTGCCAGCAGCCCCCTCGGGGGATCGGGTCTCGAGCAGTACTTC. It is translated as CASSPLGGSGLEQYF.